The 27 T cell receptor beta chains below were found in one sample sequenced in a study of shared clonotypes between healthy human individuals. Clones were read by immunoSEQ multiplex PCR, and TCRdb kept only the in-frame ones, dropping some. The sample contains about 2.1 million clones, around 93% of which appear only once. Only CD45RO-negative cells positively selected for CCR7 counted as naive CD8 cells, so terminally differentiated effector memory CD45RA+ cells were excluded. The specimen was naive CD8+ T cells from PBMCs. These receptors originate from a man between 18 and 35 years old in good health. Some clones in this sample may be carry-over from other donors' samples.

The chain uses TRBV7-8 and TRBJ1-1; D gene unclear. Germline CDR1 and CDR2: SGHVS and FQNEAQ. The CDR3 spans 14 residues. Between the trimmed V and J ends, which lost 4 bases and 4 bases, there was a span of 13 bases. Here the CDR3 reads CASSSEAGGTEAFF. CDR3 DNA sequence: TGTGCCAGCAGCTCCGAGGCGGGAGGCACTGAAGCTTTCTTT. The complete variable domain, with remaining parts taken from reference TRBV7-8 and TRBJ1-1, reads GAGVSQSPRYKVAKRGQDVALRCDPISGHVSLFWYQQALGQGPEFLTYFQNEAQLDKSGLPSDRFFAERPEGSVSTLKIQRTQQEDSAVYLCASSSEAGGTEAFFGQGTRLTVV.

This CDR3 is CASSFPLAGDLRDNEQFF. CDR3 bases: TGTGCCAGCAGCTTTCCACTAGCGGGAGACTTAAGGGATAATGAGCAGTTCTTC. The genes are TRBV7-8 and TRBJ2-1; 11 bases are shared with TRBD2. In germline, CDR1 is SGHVS, CDR2 FQNEAQ. The CDR3 is 18 amino acids. The V segment lost 3 bases and the J segment 7 bases; nucleotides outside the gene matches: 14.

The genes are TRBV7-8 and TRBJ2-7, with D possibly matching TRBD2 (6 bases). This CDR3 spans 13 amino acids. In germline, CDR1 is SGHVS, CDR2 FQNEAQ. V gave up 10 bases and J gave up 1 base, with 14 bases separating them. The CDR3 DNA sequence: TGTGCCATACGGGACTCGATTTCCTACGAGCAGTACTTC. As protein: CAIRDSISYEQYF.

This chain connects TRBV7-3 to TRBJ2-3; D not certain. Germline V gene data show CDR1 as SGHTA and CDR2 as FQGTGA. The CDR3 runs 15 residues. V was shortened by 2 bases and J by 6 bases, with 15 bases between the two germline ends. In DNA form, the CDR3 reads TGTGCCAGCAGCTTATTCGGCGGTTTCGTGGATACGCAGTATTTT. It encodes CASSLFGGFVDTQYF. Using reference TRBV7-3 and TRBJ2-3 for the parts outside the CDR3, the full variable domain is GAGVSQTPSNKVTEKGKYVELRCDPISGHTALYWYRQSLGQGPEFLIYFQGTGAADDSGLPNDRFFAVRPEGSVSTLKIQRTERGDSAVYLCASSLFGGFVDTQYFGPGTRLTVL.

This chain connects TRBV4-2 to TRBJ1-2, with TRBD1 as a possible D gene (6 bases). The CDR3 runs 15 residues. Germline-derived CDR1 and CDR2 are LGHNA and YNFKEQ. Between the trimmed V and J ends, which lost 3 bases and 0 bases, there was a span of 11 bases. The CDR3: CASSHGQLANYGYTF. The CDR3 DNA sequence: TGTGCCAGCAGCCACGGACAGTTAGCTAACTATGGCTACACCTTC.

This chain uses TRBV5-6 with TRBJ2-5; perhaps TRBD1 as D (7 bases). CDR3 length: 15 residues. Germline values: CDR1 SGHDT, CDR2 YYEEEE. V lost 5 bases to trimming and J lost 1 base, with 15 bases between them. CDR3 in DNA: TGTGCCAGCAGGCCCCAGGGGGGACTCCAAGAGACCCAGTACTTC. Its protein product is CASRPQGGLQETQYF.

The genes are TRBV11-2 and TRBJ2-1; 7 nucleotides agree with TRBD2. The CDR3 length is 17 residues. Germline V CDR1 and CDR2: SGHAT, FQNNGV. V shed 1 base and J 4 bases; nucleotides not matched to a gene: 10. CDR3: CASSLGDSGLYYNEQFF. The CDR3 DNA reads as TGTGCCAGCAGCTTAGGGGATAGCGGGCTTTATTACAATGAGCAGTTCTTC.

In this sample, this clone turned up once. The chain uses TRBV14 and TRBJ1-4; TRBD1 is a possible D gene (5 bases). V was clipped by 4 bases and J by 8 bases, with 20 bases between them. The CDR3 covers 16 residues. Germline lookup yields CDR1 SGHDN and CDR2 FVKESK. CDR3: CASSLIPTVIHEKLFF. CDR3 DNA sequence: TGTGCCAGCAGCCTCATCCCGACAGTGATTCACGAAAAACTGTTTTTT. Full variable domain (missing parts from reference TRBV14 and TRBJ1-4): EAGVTQFPSHSVIEKGQTVTLRCDPISGHDNLYWYRRVMGKEIKFLLHFVKESKQDESGMPNNRFLAERTGGTYSTLKVQPAELEDSGVYFCASSLIPTVIHEKLFFGSGTQLSVL.

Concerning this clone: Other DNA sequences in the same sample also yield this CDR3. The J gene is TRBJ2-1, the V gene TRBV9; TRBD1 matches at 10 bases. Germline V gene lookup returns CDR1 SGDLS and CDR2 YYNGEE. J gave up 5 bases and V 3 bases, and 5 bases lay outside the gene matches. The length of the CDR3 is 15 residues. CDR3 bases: TGTGCCAGCAGCGGAAGGGACAGGGGCCACAATGAGCAGTTCTTC. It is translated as CASSGRDRGHNEQFF.

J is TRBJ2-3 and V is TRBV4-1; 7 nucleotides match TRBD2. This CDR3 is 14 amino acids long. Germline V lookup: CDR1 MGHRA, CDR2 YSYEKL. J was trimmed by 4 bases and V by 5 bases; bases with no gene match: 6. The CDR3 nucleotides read TGCGCCAGCAGCGAAGCGGGGAGGCCAGATACGCAGTATTTT. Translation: CASSEAGRPDTQYF.

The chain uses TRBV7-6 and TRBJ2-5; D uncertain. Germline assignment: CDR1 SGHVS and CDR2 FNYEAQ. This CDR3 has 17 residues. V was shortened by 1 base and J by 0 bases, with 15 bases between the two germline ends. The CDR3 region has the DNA TGTGCCAGCAGCTTAGGAGGAGCGATTCCGTACCAAGAGACCCAGTACTTC. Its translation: CASSLGGAIPYQETQYF.

The CDR3 bases are TGTGCCAGCAGTTTCCACTATAGCAATCAGCCCCAGCATTTT. As protein: CASSFHYSNQPQHF. The gene calls are TRBV27 and TRBJ1-5; no definite D call. CDR3 length: 14 residues. Germline assignment: CDR1 MNHEY and CDR2 SMNVEV (reference sequence). V gave up 3 bases and J gave up 0 bases, with 6 bases separating them.

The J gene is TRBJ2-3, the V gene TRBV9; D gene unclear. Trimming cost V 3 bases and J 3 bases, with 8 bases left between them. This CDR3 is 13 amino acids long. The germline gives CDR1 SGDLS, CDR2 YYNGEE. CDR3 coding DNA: TGTGCCAGCAGCGGGACCCTGACAGATACGCAGTATTTT. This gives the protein CASSGTLTDTQYF.

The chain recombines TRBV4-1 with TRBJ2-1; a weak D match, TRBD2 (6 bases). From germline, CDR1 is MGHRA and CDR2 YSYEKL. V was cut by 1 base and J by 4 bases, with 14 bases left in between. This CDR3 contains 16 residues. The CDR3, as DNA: TGCGCCAGCAGCCAAGGTAGTAGCGGATTGTACAATGAGCAGTTCTTC. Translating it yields CASSQGSSGLYNEQFF.

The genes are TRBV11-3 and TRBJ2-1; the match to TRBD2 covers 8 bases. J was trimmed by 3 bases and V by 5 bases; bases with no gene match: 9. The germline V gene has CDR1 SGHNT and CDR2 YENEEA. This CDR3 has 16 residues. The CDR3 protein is CASSTRTSRHYNEQFF. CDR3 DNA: TGTGCCAGCAGCACCCGGACTAGCAGACACTACAATGAGCAGTTCTTC.

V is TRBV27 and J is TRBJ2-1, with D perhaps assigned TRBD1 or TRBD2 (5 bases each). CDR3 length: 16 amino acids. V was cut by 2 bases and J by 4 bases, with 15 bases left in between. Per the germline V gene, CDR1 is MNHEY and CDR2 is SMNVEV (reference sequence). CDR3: CASSLGGPTLYNEQFF. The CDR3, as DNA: TGTGCCAGCAGTTTAGGGGGACCCACTCTTTACAATGAGCAGTTCTTC.

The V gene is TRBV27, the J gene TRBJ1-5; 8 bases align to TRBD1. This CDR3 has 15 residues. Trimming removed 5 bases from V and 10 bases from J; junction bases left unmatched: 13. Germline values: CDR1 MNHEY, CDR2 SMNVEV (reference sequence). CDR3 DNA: TGTGCCAGCAGTATAACAGGGGGTGCGAGTGATCCCCAGCATTTT. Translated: CASSITGGASDPQHF.

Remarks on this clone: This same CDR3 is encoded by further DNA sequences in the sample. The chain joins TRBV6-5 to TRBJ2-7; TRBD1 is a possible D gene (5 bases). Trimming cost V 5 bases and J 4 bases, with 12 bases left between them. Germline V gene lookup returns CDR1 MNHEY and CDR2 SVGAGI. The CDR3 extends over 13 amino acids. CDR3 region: CASSPRRGYEQYF. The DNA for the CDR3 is TGTGCCAGCAGTCCTCGAAGGGGTTACGAGCAGTACTTC.

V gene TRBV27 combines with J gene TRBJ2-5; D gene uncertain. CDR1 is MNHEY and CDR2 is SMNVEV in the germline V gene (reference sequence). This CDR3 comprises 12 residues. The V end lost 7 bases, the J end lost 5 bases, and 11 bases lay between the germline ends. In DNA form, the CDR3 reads TGTGCCAGCAACCCGCCGTGGGAGACCCAGTACTTC. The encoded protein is CASNPPWETQYF.

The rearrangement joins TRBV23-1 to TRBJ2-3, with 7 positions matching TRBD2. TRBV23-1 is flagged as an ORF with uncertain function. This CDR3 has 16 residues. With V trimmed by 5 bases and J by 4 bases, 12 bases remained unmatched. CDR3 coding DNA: TGCGCCAGCAGTTGGAAGGAGGGACTACGCGCAGATACGCAGTATTTT. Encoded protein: CASSWKEGLRADTQYF.

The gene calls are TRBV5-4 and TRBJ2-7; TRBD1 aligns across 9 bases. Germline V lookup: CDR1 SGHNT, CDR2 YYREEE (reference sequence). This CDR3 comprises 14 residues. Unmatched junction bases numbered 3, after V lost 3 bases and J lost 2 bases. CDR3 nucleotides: TGTGCCAGCAGCTGGGGACAGGGCCCCTACGAGCAGTACTTC. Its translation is CASSWGQGPYEQYF.

Here the CDR3 DNA reads TGTGCCAGCAGCTCCAGTGCGACTAACAAGGCCGAGACCCAGTACTTC. Protein: CASSSSATNKAETQYF. The gene calls are TRBV7-9 and TRBJ2-5; TRBD2 is a possible D gene (5 bases). The length of the CDR3 is 16 residues. V lost 4 bases and J 5 bases, leaving 20 bases between the germline ends. Germline V CDR1 and CDR2: SEHNR, FQNEAQ (reference sequence).

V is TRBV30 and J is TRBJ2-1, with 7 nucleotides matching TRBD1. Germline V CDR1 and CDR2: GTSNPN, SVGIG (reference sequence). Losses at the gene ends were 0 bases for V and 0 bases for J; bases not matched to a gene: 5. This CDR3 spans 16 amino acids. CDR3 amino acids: CAWSVPRGISYNEQFF. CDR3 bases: TGTGCCTGGAGTGTTCCCAGGGGGATCTCCTACAATGAGCAGTTCTTC.

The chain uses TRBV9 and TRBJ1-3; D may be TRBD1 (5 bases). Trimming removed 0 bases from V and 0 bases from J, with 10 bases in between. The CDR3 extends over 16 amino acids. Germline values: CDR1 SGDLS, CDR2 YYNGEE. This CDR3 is CASSVEGRISGNTIYF. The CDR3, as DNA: TGTGCCAGCAGCGTAGAGGGACGAATCTCTGGAAACACCATATATTTT.

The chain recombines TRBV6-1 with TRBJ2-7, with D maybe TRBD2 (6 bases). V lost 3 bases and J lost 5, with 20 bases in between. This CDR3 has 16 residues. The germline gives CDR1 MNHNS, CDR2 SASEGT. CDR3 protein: CASSDWGLGGPHEQYF. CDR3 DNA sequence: TGTGCCAGCAGTGACTGGGGGTTGGGGGGTCCCCACGAGCAGTACTTC.

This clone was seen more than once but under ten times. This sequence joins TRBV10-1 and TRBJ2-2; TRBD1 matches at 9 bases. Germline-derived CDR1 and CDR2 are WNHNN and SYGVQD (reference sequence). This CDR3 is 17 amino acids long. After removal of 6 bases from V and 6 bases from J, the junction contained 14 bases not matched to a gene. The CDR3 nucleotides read TGCGCCAGCAGCCGGGTAGGGGGACAGGGAAAGTCCGGGGAGCTGTTTTTT. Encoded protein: CASSRVGGQGKSGELFF.

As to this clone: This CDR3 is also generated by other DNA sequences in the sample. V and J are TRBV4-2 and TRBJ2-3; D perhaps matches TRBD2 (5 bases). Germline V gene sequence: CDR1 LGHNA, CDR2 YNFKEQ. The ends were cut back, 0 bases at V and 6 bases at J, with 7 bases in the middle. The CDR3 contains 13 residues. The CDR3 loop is CASSQDRGDTQYF. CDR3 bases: TGTGCCAGCAGCCAAGACCGCGGGGATACGCAGTATTTT.